These T cell receptor beta chains were read from a single sample in a study of STAT5B mutations in CD4+ large granular lymphocyte leukemia. Profiled with immunoSEQ multiplex PCR; TCRdb holds only in-frame clones, not every one. The data show roughly 23,000 clones, roughly 82% seen once. The specimen sequenced was CD4+ T cells from blood buffy coats. These receptors all come from a human donor in good health. Both conserved end residues are part of each CDR3. A D gene is named only where the DNA matches it firmly. Size tells how often a clone was seen (once, few, many) or the class of an expanded clone, and some rows leave it out.

TRBJ1-3	TRBV7-2	NA	NA	TGTGCCAGCAGCTCAACCCAGACCTCTGGAAACACCATATATTTT	CASSSTQTSGNTIYF
TRBJ1-1	TRBV21-1	NA	NA	TGTGCCAGCAAGCTCTTTTGCCCGGGCGACACTGAAGCTTTCTTT	CASKLFCPGDTEAFF
TRBJ2-1	TRBV5-1	TRBD2	NA	TGCGCCAGCAGCGGCTCGCGGGGACCGGGACTAGCGGGGGAGTACAATGAGCAGTTCTTC	CASSGSRGPGLAGEYNEQFF
TRBJ2-3	TRBV7-2	TRBD2	NA	TGTGCCAGCAGCAGAACCGGGACTAGCGGGAGAAAAGGCACAGATACGCAGTATTTT	CASSRTGTSGRKGTDTQYF
TRBJ2-3	TRBV5-1	NA	NA	TGCGCCAGCAGCTTGGCCCCGGGAGGCACAGATACGCAGTATTTT	CASSLAPGGTDTQYF
TRBJ1-3	TRBV28	TRBD1	NA	TGTGCCAGCAGGGGGACAGGGGGCTCTGGAAACACCATATATTTT	CASRGTGGSGNTIYF
TRBJ2-3	TRBV19	NA	NA	TGTGCCAGTAGTATATCGGGGGTCACAGATACGCAGTATTTT	CASSISGVTDTQYF
TRBJ1-5	TRBV19	TRBD1	NA	TGTGCCAGTAGTATTGGGAACAGGGGGAGCAATCAGCCCCAGCATTTT	CASSIGNRGSNQPQHF
TRBJ2-3	TRBV2	TRBD2	NA	TGTGCCAGCAGTGGAGGAGCGGGGGGGCAAGATACGCAGTATTTT	CASSGGAGGQDTQYF
TRBJ1-1	TRBV25-1	NA	NA	TGTGCCAGCAGCGGGACTGGAGGAATGAACACTGAAGCTTTCTTT	CASSGTGGMNTEAFF
TRBJ2-5	TRBV7-9	NA	NA	TGTGCCAGCAGCTTATCAACTAGCTCAGAGACCCAGTACTTC	CASSLSTSSETQYF
TRBJ1-1	TRBV30	TRBD1	once	TGTGCCTCCGCCGCCAGGGGGAGGACTGAAGCTTTCTTT	CASAARGRTEAFF
TRBJ1-3	TRBV7-2	NA	NA	TGTGCCAGCAGCCCTGGGACCTCTGGAAACACCATATATTTT	CASSPGTSGNTIYF
TRBJ1-2	TRBV2	TRBD1	NA	TGTGCCAGCAGTGGGGTCAGGGGGTATGGCTACACCTTC	CASSGVRGYGYTF
TRBJ2-7	TRBV7-2	TRBD1	NA	TGTGCCAGCAACATGGGGACAGGGTACGAGCAGTACTTC	CASNMGTGYEQYF
TRBJ2-6	TRBV18	NA	NA	TGTGCCAGCTCACCAACCCCAGCGGCGAGCTCTGGGGCCAACGTCCTGACTTTC	CASSPTPAASSGANVLTF
TRBJ2-1	TRBV18	NA	NA	TGTGCCAGCTCACCCTTAACTAGCAATGAGCAGTTCTTC	CASSPLTSNEQFF
TRBJ1-2	TRBV30	NA	few	TGTGCCTGGAGTCAGGGAATGGGCGGCTACACCTTC	CAWSQGMGGYTF
TRBJ2-3	TRBV6-6	TRBD2	NA	TGTGCCAGCAGTTACATTGCGGGGGACACAGATACGCAGTATTTT	CASSYIAGDTDTQYF
TRBJ2-2	TRBV5-1	TRBD1	once	TGCGCCAGCAGCACGACGGACAGGGGGCGTATCGGGGAGCTGTTTTTT	CASSTTDRGRIGELFF
TRBJ2-3	TRBV6-6	NA	NA	TGTGCCACGAATGGAAGGGGTGGGGGCACAGATACGCAGTATTTT	CATNGRGGGTDTQYF
TRBJ1-1	TRBV30	NA	NA	TGTGCCTGGAGTAAACGGGAACGGCTGAACACTGAAGCTTTCTTT	CAWSKRERLNTEAFF
TRBJ1-4	TRBV30	NA	few	TGTGCCTGGAGGATAGCAGGGACTGAAAAACTGTTTTTT	CAWRIAGTEKLFF
TRBJ2-7	TRBV5-4	NA	NA	TGTGCCAGCAGCTTGGGCGGGGCGACCTACGAGCAGTACTTC	CASSLGGATYEQYF
TRBJ2-3	TRBV4-2	TRBD2	once	TGTGCCAGCAGCCAAGGAAGCGGGAAGACTAGCACAGATACGCAGTATTTT	CASSQGSGKTSTDTQYF
TRBJ2-7	TRBV7-9	TRBD2	NA	TGTGCCAGCAATCGGGAGGGACGCGACTCCTACGAGCAGTACTTC	CASNREGRDSYEQYF
TRBJ2-1	TRBV11-3	NA	NA	TGTGCCAGCAGCTCTGGCAGGGGGGCGTACAATGAGCAGTTCTTC	CASSSGRGAYNEQFF
TRBJ2-5	TRBV30	NA	NA	TGTGCCTGGAGGGGGCTGGTCCAAGAGACCCAGTACTTC	CAWRGLVQETQYF
TRBJ2-5	TRBV27	NA	NA	TGTGCCAGCGGCAACCGGGGCGAGACCCAGTACTTC	CASGNRGETQYF
TRBJ1-1	TRBV28	NA	NA	TGTGCCAGCAGGGCCCCGGGGCTGTACACTGAAGCTTTCTTT	CASRAPGLYTEAFF
TRBJ2-1	TRBV7-2	TRBD1	NA	TGTGCCAGCAGCTTAGAACAGGGGTGGAATGAGCAGTTCTTC	CASSLEQGWNEQFF
TRBJ2-7	TRBV6-5	TRBD2	NA	TGTGCCAGCAGTTATAGTAGCGGGGGCTCCTACGAGCAGTACTTC	CASSYSSGGSYEQYF
TRBJ2-6	TRBV14	TRBD1	few	TGTGCCAGCAGACAGACAGGGCTCTCTGGGGCCAACGTCCTGACTTTC	CASRQTGLSGANVLTF
TRBJ2-7	TRBV7-2	TRBD2	NA	TGTGCCAGCAGCTTAGAGCAGCGGGAGAGGGAGCACTTC	CASSLEQREREHF
TRBJ2-4	TRBV7-9	NA	NA	TGTGCCAGCAGCGCTCAGGGGCTAGCCAAAAACATTCAGTACTTC	CASSAQGLAKNIQYF
TRBJ2-1	TRBV7-2	NA	NA	TGTGCCAGCAGCTTTGCCGGACAGAGCAATGAGCAGTTCTTC	CASSFAGQSNEQFF
TRBJ1-2	TRBV5-4	TRBD1	few	TGTGCCAGCAGCACTGGGACAGCGCTCTGGTATGGCTACACCTTC	CASSTGTALWYGYTF